Presented here are 10 T cell receptor beta chains from one specimen sequenced in a study of cytomegalovirus exposure and HLA in healthy donors. Primers: 60 Vbeta forward and 13 Jbeta reverse. Here immunoSEQ multiplex PCR was the method, and the copy in TCRdb shows in-frame clones only, minus some. This sample's table has roughly 34,000 clones. The sequenced material came from PBMCs. The origin of the receptors is a woman aged 40 to 50 in good health and CMV-seropositive.

This rearrangement joins TRBV12-2 to TRBJ2-7; TRBD2 was called by the table and not checked on the DNA. TRBV12-2 is designated a pseudogene. The CDR3 consists of 14 residues. The CDR3 loop reads CASRLGGRVLEQYF. The DNA of the CDR3 is TGTGCAAGTCGCTTAGGCGGGAGGGTCCTCGAGCAGTACTTC.

J is TRBJ1-5 and V is TRBV18; D uncertain. V was cut by 3 bases and J by 0 bases, with 6 bases left in between. From germline, CDR1 is KGHSH and CDR2 LQKENI. This CDR3 has 14 residues. The CDR3 here is CASSPGYSNQPQHF. The CDR3 DNA follows: TGTGCCAGCTCACCCGGGTATAGCAATCAGCCCCAGCATTTT.

V and J are TRBV5-4 and TRBJ2-7; 8 bases are a match to TRBD1. V shed 3 bases and J 0 bases; nucleotides not matched to a gene: 2. The CDR3 is 14 amino acids. Germline CDR1 is SGHNT and CDR2 is YYREEE (reference sequence). CDR3 DNA: TGTGCCAGCAGCTGGGGACAGGACTCCTACGAGCAGTACTTC. Its protein product is CASSWGQDSYEQYF.

The chain has TRBV5-4 and TRBJ1-2; 9 bases map to TRBD1. The V gene's germline CDR1 is SGHNT and CDR2 YYREEE (reference sequence). CDR3 size: 14 residues. V gave up 3 bases and J gave up 7 bases; unmatched junction bases: 7. CDR3 amino acids: CASSWSGTGLGYTF. CDR3 in DNA: TGTGCCAGCAGCTGGTCCGGGACAGGGCTTGGCTACACCTTC.

The genes are TRBV30 and TRBJ2-5, with 7 positions matching TRBD2. V dropped 0 bases and J dropped 2; count of bases not matched to a gene: 15. The length of the CDR3 is 18 residues. Per the germline V gene, CDR1 is GTSNPN and CDR2 is SVGIG (reference sequence). In nucleotides, the CDR3 is TGTGCCTGGAGTGTACGATCCTTCGGCCGGGGGGATCAAGAGACCCAGTACTTC. It encodes CAWSVRSFGRGDQETQYF.

In DNA form, the CDR3 reads TGTGCCAGCAGCTTAGGGAGGGCCGGGGAGTACGAGCAGTACTTC. Amino acid sequence: CASSLGRAGEYEQYF. The chain recombines TRBV7-7 with TRBJ2-7; the D gene is possibly TRBD2 (6 bases). The germline gives CDR1 SSHAT, CDR2 FNYEAQ (reference sequence). Trimming removed 1 base at V and 4 bases at J, with 14 bases between. The CDR3 runs to 15 residues.

This chain links TRBV18 with TRBJ2-7; the match to TRBD1 covers 8 bases. The CDR3 is made up of 15 amino acids. Losses at the gene ends were 6 bases for V and 1 base for J; bases not matched to a gene: 8. CDR1 is KGHSH, CDR2 LQKENI, per germline. Written as DNA, the CDR3 is TGTGCCAGCTCCCCGGGGACAGGCCCGTCCTACGAGCAGTACTTC. Translation: CASSPGTGPSYEQYF.

The chain recombines TRBV4-1 with TRBJ2-7, with D unresolved. Germline values: CDR1 MGHRA, CDR2 YSYEKL. This CDR3 is 15 amino acids long. V lost 0 bases and J lost 2, with 11 bases in between. CDR3 coding DNA: TGCGCCAGCAGCCAAGATCTGAGAGGTACCTACGAGCAGTACTTC. The encoded protein is CASSQDLRGTYEQYF.

Written as DNA, the CDR3 is TGTGCCACCAGCAGGGGAAGGGGGCGGGATCAGCCCCAGCATTTT. This encodes CATSRGRGRDQPQHF. This chain uses TRBV15 with TRBJ1-5; TRBD1 matches 7 bases. This CDR3 has 15 residues. V shed 3 bases, J shed 5 bases, and the junction held 7 bases outside the gene matches. Germline CDR1 LNHNV, CDR2 YYDKDF (reference sequence).

The genes are TRBV7-2 and TRBJ1-1; 8 nucleotides match TRBD1. Germline trimming cut 5 bases from V and 2 bases from J; bases unmatched to any gene: 10. The V gene's germline CDR1 is SGHTA and CDR2 FQGNSA. This CDR3 is built from 16 residues. CDR3 nucleotides: TGTGCCAGCAGCCATAACCAGGGGGCGGCCAACACTGAAGCTTTCTTT. Its translation: CASSHNQGAANTEAFF.